This passage covers 13 T cell receptor beta chains from one sample sequenced in a study of cytomegalovirus exposure and HLA in healthy donors. 13 Jbeta primers and 60 Vbeta primers were used for the PCR. This table comes from immunoSEQ multiplex PCR, and its TCRdb copy is limited to in-frame clones, with some not included. The sample contains approximately 79,000 clones, more than 60% of which appear only once. Sample: PBMCs. These TCRs come from a man aged 35-49 years in good health and CMV-seronegative.

The chain has TRBV6-5 and TRBJ2-1; 12 nucleotides match TRBD2. Losses at the gene ends were 3 bases for V and 3 bases for J; bases not matched to a gene: 3. CDR1 and CDR2 from the germline V gene are MNHEY and SVGAGI. The CDR3 extends over 16 amino acids. This chain's CDR3 is CASSYGLAGSYNEQFF. The CDR3 DNA is TGTGCCAGCAGTTATGGACTAGCGGGAAGCTACAATGAGCAGTTCTTC.

This clone was seen a few times. The rearrangement uses TRBV18 and TRBJ2-2; 9 bases are a match to TRBD1. CDR3 length equals 15 residues. The germline V gene has CDR1 KGHSH and CDR2 LQKENI. J lost 3 bases, V lost 6 bases, and 5 bases had no gene match. The CDR3 reads CASSLRTGDTGELFF. The DNA for the CDR3 is TGTGCCAGCTCGCTCCGGACAGGGGACACCGGGGAGCTGTTTTTT.

The rearrangement links TRBV2 to TRBJ2-7; TRBD2 is a possible D gene (7 bases). V was pared by 0 bases and J by 1 base, with 13 bases between. Germline V gives CDR1 SNHLY, CDR2 FYNNEI. This CDR3 contains 16 residues. CDR3 in amino acids: CASSEAGGGFSYEQYF. In nucleotides, the CDR3 is TGTGCCAGCAGTGAAGCGGGAGGGGGTTTTTCCTACGAGCAGTACTTC.

A few counts support this clone. The chain couples TRBV6-4 to TRBJ2-1; TRBD1 matches 7 bases. Looked up from germline, CDR1 is MRHNA and CDR2 is SNTAGT. The V gene end was trimmed by 6 bases and the J gene end by 0 bases; junction bases not matched to a gene: 2. The CDR3 is made up of 14 amino acids. Here the CDR3 DNA reads TGTGCCAGCAGCCGGGACAGCTCCTACAATGAGCAGTTCTTC. Translated: CASSRDSSYNEQFF.

The chain links TRBV19 to TRBJ2-1; TRBD2 agrees at 14 bases. Losses at the gene ends were 6 bases for V and 8 bases for J; bases not matched to a gene: 3. In germline, CDR1 is LNHDA, CDR2 SQIVND (reference sequence). This CDR3 has 14 residues. The CDR3 here is CASSPGLAGDEQFF. CDR3 nucleotide sequence: TGTGCCAGTAGCCCGGGACTAGCGGGAGATGAGCAGTTCTTC.

The chain uses TRBV5-6 and TRBJ1-3; D is unclear. CDR1 and CDR2 from the germline V gene are SGHDT and YYEEEE. V was cut by 1 base and J by 0 bases, with 11 bases left in between. CDR3 length equals 16 residues. The chain's CDR3 is CASSLTQLHSGNTIYF. CDR3 nucleotides: TGTGCCAGCAGCTTGACACAGCTCCACTCTGGAAACACCATATATTTT.

The V gene is TRBV28, the J gene TRBJ2-7; 10 bases are shared with TRBD2. Per germline, CDR1 MDHEN and CDR2 SYDVKM. The CDR3 has 15 amino acids. J gave up 5 bases and V 1 base, and 5 bases lay outside the gene matches. CDR3 sequence reads: CASSLLGLAQDEQYF. The DNA for the CDR3 is TGTGCCAGCAGTTTATTGGGACTAGCGCAAGACGAGCAGTACTTC. The entire variable domain, with the rest obtained from reference TRBV28 and TRBJ2-7, is as follows: DVKVTQSSRYLVKRTGEKVFLECVQDMDHENMFWYRQDPGLGLRLIYFSYDVKMKEKGDIPEGYSVSREKKERFSLILESASTNQTSMYLCASSLLGLAQDEQYFGPGTRLTVT.

V usage is TRBV12-5 and J usage is TRBJ2-3; the match to TRBD1 covers 7 bases. V gave up 6 bases and J gave up 1 base; unmatched junction bases: 7. Looked up from germline, CDR1 is LGHNT and CDR2 is FRNRAP. CDR3 length: 15 residues. The chain's CDR3 is CASGARGLGTDTQYF. Written as DNA, the CDR3 is TGTGCTAGTGGCGCGAGGGGGCTCGGCACAGATACGCAGTATTTT.

This chain joins TRBV7-3 and TRBJ2-1; tentatively, D is TRBD1 (5 bases). The CDR3 is made up of 14 amino acids. Germline V gene data show CDR1 as SGHTA and CDR2 as FQGTGA. V dropped 5 bases and J dropped 8 bases, with 16 bases sitting between them. The CDR3 spells CASSTTGFMDEQFF. The CDR3 DNA reads as TGTGCCAGCAGCACAACAGGTTTCATGGATGAGCAGTTCTTC.

A single count supports this clone. This sequence joins TRBV14 and TRBJ2-3; a weak D match, TRBD1 (5 bases). CDR3 length: 16 amino acids. Per germline, CDR1 SGHDN and CDR2 FVKESK. V was pared by 6 bases and J by 2 bases, with 18 bases between. The CDR3 region is CASSPTLQGPTDTQYF. The CDR3, as DNA: TGTGCCAGCAGTCCAACACTCCAGGGCCCCACAGATACGCAGTATTTT.

The chain employs TRBV7-3 and TRBJ2-1, with TRBD1 matching 11 bases. CDR1 and CDR2 from the germline V gene are SGHTA and FQGTGA. Trimming removed 1 base from V and 12 bases from J; junction bases left unmatched: 8. This CDR3 has 15 amino acids. In nucleotides, the CDR3 is TGTGCCAGCAGCTTAAATGTGGGACAGGGGGTGAGGCAGTTCTTC. It translates to CASSLNVGQGVRQFF.

This clone was observed a single time. V and J are TRBV2 and TRBJ1-1; D might be TRBD1 (6 bases). V lost 5 bases and J 4 bases, leaving 11 bases between the germline ends. The CDR3 has 13 amino acids. CDR1 SNHLY and CDR2 FYNNEI come from the germline V gene. DNA for the CDR3: TGTGCCAGCAGTTCAGGGGTATTCACTGAAGCTTTCTTT. It specifies CASSSGVFTEAFF.

V usage is TRBV6-1 and J usage is TRBJ1-4; 8 bases align to TRBD1. Germline V gene sequence: CDR1 MNHNS, CDR2 SASEGT. V gave up 8 bases and J gave up 0 bases; unmatched junction bases: 5. This CDR3 comprises 15 residues. The CDR3 DNA sequence: TGTGCCAGCCCTCCGACAGGGGCAACTAATGAAAAACTGTTTTTT. Translated: CASPPTGATNEKLFF.